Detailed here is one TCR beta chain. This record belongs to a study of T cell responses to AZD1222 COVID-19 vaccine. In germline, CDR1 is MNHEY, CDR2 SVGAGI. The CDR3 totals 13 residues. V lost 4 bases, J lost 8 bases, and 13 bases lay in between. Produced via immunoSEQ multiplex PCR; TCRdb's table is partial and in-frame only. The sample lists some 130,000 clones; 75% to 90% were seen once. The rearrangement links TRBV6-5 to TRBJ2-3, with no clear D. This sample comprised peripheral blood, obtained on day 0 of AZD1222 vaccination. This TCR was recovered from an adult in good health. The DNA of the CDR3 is TGTGCCAGCAGTTTCGCTAGTTGGATTACGCAGTATTTT. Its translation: CASSFASWITQYF.